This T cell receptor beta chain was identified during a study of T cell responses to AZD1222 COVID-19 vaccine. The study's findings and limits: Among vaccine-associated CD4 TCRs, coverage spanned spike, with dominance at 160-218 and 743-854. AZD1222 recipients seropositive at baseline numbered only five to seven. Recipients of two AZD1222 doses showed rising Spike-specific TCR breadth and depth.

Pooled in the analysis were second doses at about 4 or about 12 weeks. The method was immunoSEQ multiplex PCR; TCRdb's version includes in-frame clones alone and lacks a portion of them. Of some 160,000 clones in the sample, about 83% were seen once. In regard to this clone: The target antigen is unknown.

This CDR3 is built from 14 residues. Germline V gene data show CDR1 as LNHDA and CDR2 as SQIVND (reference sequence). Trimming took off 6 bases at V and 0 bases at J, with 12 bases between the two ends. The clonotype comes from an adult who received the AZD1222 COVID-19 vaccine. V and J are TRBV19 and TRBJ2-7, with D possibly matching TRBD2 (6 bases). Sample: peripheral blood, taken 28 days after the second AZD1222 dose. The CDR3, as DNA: TGTGCCAGTAGAAACGACGGGAGCTCCTACGAGCAGTACTTC. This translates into CASRNDGSSYEQYF. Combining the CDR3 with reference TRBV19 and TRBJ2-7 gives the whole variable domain DGGITQSPKYLFRKEGQNVTLSCEQNLNHDAMYWYRQDPGQGLRLIYYSQIVNDFQKGDIAEGYSVSREKKESFPLTVTSAQKNPTAFYLCASRNDGSSYEQYFGPGTRLTVT.